These 30 T cell receptor beta chains were sequenced from one sample in a study of blood T cell repertoires in COVID-19. Sequenced by immunoSEQ multiplex PCR; TCRdb stores in-frame clones only, minus some. The data hold about 210,000 clones, with approximately 85% observed a single time. Source material: peripheral blood. The receptor set was obtained from a woman in her 70s with COVID-19, enrolled during active disease.

This clone was observed once. This sequence joins TRBV5-6 and TRBJ2-1, with 8 bases aligning to TRBD1. V gave up 3 bases and J gave up 0 bases; unmatched junction bases: 2. The CDR3 sequence is 15 residues long. CDR1 is SGHDT, CDR2 YYEEEE, per germline. The chain's CDR3 is CASSSGQGSYNEQFF. CDR3 nucleotide sequence: TGTGCCAGCAGCTCCGGACAGGGCTCCTACAATGAGCAGTTCTTC. The full variable domain, with the rest looked up from reference TRBV5-6 and TRBJ2-1, is DAGVTQSPTHLIKTRGQQVTLRCSPKSGHDTVSWYQQALGQGPQFIFQYYEEEERQRGNFPDRFSGHQFPNYSSELNVNALLLGDSALYLCASSSGQGSYNEQFFGPGTRLTVL.

The V and J genes are TRBV5-1 and TRBJ1-3; 7 bases are a match to TRBD1. Germline assignment: CDR1 SGHRS and CDR2 YFSETQ. V shed 0 bases, J shed 0 bases, and the junction held 3 bases outside the gene matches. The CDR3 is 16 amino acids. CDR3 DNA: TGCGCCAGCAGCTTGGAGGGACAGAACTCTGGAAACACCATATATTTT. This codes for CASSLEGQNSGNTIYF.

The gene calls are TRBV7-2 and TRBJ1-3; D gene ambiguous. Germline-derived CDR1 and CDR2 are SGHTA and FQGNSA. V lost 5 bases and J 2 bases, leaving 16 bases between the germline ends. This CDR3 spans 16 amino acids. The CDR3 DNA sequence: TGTGCCAGCAGCGCAGGCCCATTGTGGGCTGGAAACACCATATATTTT. Its protein product is CASSAGPLWAGNTIYF.

The chain has TRBV2 and TRBJ2-2, with D possibly TRBD1 on 7 matching bases. Germline lookup yields CDR1 SNHLY and CDR2 FYNNEI. The V gene lost 4 bases and the J gene lost 6 bases, with 12 bases spanning the gap. There are 14 residues in the CDR3. The CDR3 loop reads CASSGQGGPGELFF. CDR3 nucleotide sequence: TGTGCCAGCAGTGGACAGGGAGGCCCCGGGGAGCTGTTTTTT.

The chain links TRBV11-3 to TRBJ2-4; TRBD2 might be the D (6 bases). From germline, CDR1 is SGHNT and CDR2 YENEEA. The CDR3 spans 14 residues. V was cut by 4 bases and J by 5 bases, with 12 bases left in between. CDR3 nucleotide sequence: TGTGCCAGCAGCTCACGGAGGGTCGAAAACATTCAGTACTTC. Residues: CASSSRRVENIQYF.

The chain links TRBV6-5 to TRBJ1-2, with TRBD1 matching over 7 bases. After removal of 6 bases from V and 4 bases from J, the junction contained 5 bases not matched to a gene. The CDR3 is 13 amino acids. Looked up from germline, CDR1 is MNHEY and CDR2 is SVGAGI. CDR3 bases: TGTGCCAGCAGAGTACAGGGGACCTATGGCTACACCTTC. Its translation: CASRVQGTYGYTF.

This rearrangement joins TRBV3-1 (or the pseudogene TRBV3-2) to TRBJ1-3; the D gene is possibly TRBD1 (6 bases). The CDR3 length is 15 residues. Trimming took 1 base from V and 4 from J, leaving 11 bases between them. Germline loops: CDR1 LGHDT, CDR2 YNNKEL (reference sequence). The CDR3 loop is CASSQAGGAGNTIYF. Here the CDR3 DNA reads TGTGCCAGCAGCCAAGCGGGGGGCGCAGGAAACACCATATATTTT.

J is TRBJ1-2 and V is TRBV7-3, with 8 nucleotides matching TRBD1. The CDR3 has 14 residues. Trimming cost V 5 bases and J 4 bases; bases outside gene matches: 6. Germline CDR1 reads SGHTA; CDR2 reads FQGTGA. CDR3 protein: CASSTGQAGYGYTF. The CDR3 DNA reads TGTGCCAGCAGCACGGGACAGGCAGGCTATGGCTACACCTTC.

The chain employs TRBV7-6 and TRBJ2-5, with TRBD1 matching over 7 bases. The CDR3 runs 16 residues. Germline V gene lookup returns CDR1 SGHVS and CDR2 FNYEAQ. J was trimmed by 7 bases and V by 6 bases; bases with no gene match: 17. The CDR3 region has the DNA TGTGCCAGCAGTCAAAACAGGGGAAGTGTAGGGGTGACCCAGTACTTC. Its translation is CASSQNRGSVGVTQYF. Full variable domain (remainder filled in from reference TRBV7-6 and TRBJ2-5): GAGVSQSPRYKVTKRGQDVALRCDPISGHVSLYWYRQALGQGPEFLTYFNYEAQQDKSGLPNDRFSAERPEGSISTLTIQRTEQRDSAMYRCASSQNRGSVGVTQYFGPGTRLLVL.

This clone has a single count. The chain uses TRBV3-1 (or the pseudogene TRBV3-2) and TRBJ1-2; the match to TRBD1 covers 8 bases. Germline CDR1 and CDR2: LGHDT and YNNKEL (reference sequence). V was pared by 6 bases and J by 4 bases, with 13 bases of the junction left unmatched. This CDR3 comprises 16 residues. CDR3 sequence: CASSLTLPGQAYGYTF. DNA of the CDR3: TGTGCCAGCAGTTTAACCCTCCCGGGACAGGCCTATGGCTACACCTTC.

This chain uses TRBV11-3 with TRBJ1-2; no clear D. The CDR3 totals 13 residues. Germline lookup yields CDR1 SGHNT and CDR2 YENEEA. Trimming removed 5 bases at V and 4 bases at J, with 11 bases between. The CDR3 sequence is CASSPRGAYGYTF. CDR3 DNA: TGTGCCAGCAGCCCCCGAGGAGCCTATGGCTACACCTTC.

CDR3 in DNA: TGCGCCAGCAGCCCCGGGACAGGGGCACCCTATGGCTACACCTTC. Protein sequence: CASSPGTGAPYGYTF. The V call is TRBV5-1, the J call TRBJ1-2, with 10 bases lining up with TRBD1. The CDR3 has 15 amino acids. CDR1 and CDR2 (germline): SGHRS, YFSETQ. The V gene end was trimmed by 4 bases and the J gene end by 4 bases; junction bases not matched to a gene: 7.

This sequence joins TRBV5-6 and TRBJ2-3; D perhaps matches TRBD2 (7 bases). CDR1 and CDR2 from the germline V gene are SGHDT and YYEEEE. With 4 bases removed from V and 3 bases from J, the gap between germline ends came to 12 bases. The CDR3 is made up of 14 amino acids. The CDR3 nucleotides are TGTGCCAGCAGCCGGGGAGGGGGAACAGATACGCAGTATTTT. As protein: CASSRGGGTDTQYF. Full variable domain (remainder filled in from reference TRBV5-6 and TRBJ2-3): DAGVTQSPTHLIKTRGQQVTLRCSPKSGHDTVSWYQQALGQGPQFIFQYYEEEERQRGNFPDRFSGHQFPNYSSELNVNALLLGDSALYLCASSRGGGTDTQYFGPGTRLTVL.

In DNA form, the CDR3 reads TGTGCCAGCACTTCGACAGGGGCAACTAATGAAAAACTGTTTTTT. It translates to CASTSTGATNEKLFF. The chain employs TRBV25-1 and TRBJ1-4; 8 bases map to TRBD1. V dropped 7 bases and J dropped 0; count of bases not matched to a gene: 4. The CDR3 runs to 15 residues. Germline V lookup: CDR1 MGHDK, CDR2 SYGVNS.

The V call is TRBV7-2, the J call TRBJ1-1; TRBD1 agrees at 7 bases. This CDR3 has 14 residues. The germline V gene encodes CDR1 SGHTA and CDR2 FQGNSA. J gave up 1 base and V 3 bases, and 2 bases lay outside the gene matches. The DNA of the CDR3 is TGTGCCAGCAGCTTGGACAGGCGGAACACTGAAGCTTTCTTT. It translates to CASSLDRRNTEAFF.

This chain uses TRBV7-2 with TRBJ1-2; TRBD1 agrees at 7 bases. Germline V CDR1 and CDR2: SGHTA, FQGNSA. This CDR3 spans 15 amino acids. Losses at the gene ends were 5 bases for V and 2 bases for J; bases not matched to a gene: 8. Here the CDR3 reads CASSPTTGTNYGYTF. The CDR3 nucleotides are TGTGCCAGCAGCCCAACGACAGGGACCAACTATGGCTACACCTTC.

The chain carries TRBV27 and TRBJ1-1; D is unresolved. The CDR3 loop spans 14 amino acids. Germline-derived CDR1 and CDR2 are MNHEY and SMNVEV (reference sequence). V lost 2 bases to trimming and J lost 1 base, with 8 bases between them. The CDR3 here is CASSLRRENTEAFF. CDR3 DNA sequence: TGTGCCAGCAGTTTACGACGGGAGAACACTGAAGCTTTCTTT.

The genes are TRBV18 and TRBJ1-2; D might be TRBD1 (5 bases). The germline V and J ends were trimmed by 3 bases and 6 bases, with 20 bases remaining between them. Germline CDR1 and CDR2: KGHSH and LQKENI. This CDR3 has 16 residues. The CDR3 DNA follows: TGTGCCAGCTCACCGGTCAACAAGGGGAAATTTGATGGCTACACCTTC. This encodes CASSPVNKGKFDGYTF.

The CDR3 DNA sequence: TGTGCCAGCAGTGAGTTGACAGGGACGAGCAATCAGCCCCAGCATTTT. Its protein product is CASSELTGTSNQPQHF. The rearrangement links TRBV6-1 to TRBJ1-5, with 7 nucleotides matching TRBD1. V lost 3 bases to trimming and J lost 1 base; unmatched junction nucleotides: 6. This CDR3 spans 16 amino acids. Germline-derived CDR1 and CDR2 are MNHNS and SASEGT.

The chain links TRBV18 to TRBJ1-1; D might be TRBD1 (6 bases). In germline, CDR1 is KGHSH, CDR2 LQKENI. V lost 8 bases to trimming and J lost 0 bases, with 10 bases between them. This CDR3 has 13 residues. The DNA for the CDR3 is TGTGCCAGCACGGGACAAATGAACACTGAAGCTTTCTTT. Translating it yields CASTGQMNTEAFF.

CDR3 loop: CAWSVRSSGPGELFF. In DNA form, the CDR3 reads TGTGCCTGGAGTGTACGGTCTAGCGGGCCCGGGGAGCTGTTTTTT. This chain joins TRBV30 and TRBJ2-2; 8 bases match TRBD2. Trimming at V came to 0 bases and at J to 6 bases, leaving 6 bases not matched to a gene. The germline V gene has CDR1 GTSNPN and CDR2 SVGIG (reference sequence). CDR3 size: 15 residues.

This chain uses TRBV18 with TRBJ2-2, with a weak D call TRBD1 (6 bases). This CDR3 is built from 15 residues. Germline-derived CDR1 and CDR2 are KGHSH and LQKENI. Deletions cut 5 bases from V and 1 base from J, with 11 bases between. DNA for the CDR3: TGTGCCAGCTCATCGGACAGACAGAACACCGGGGAGCTGTTTTTT. Its translation is CASSSDRQNTGELFF.

The chain combines TRBV19 with TRBJ1-1; D is undetermined. The CDR3 spans 14 residues. CDR1 is LNHDA and CDR2 is SQIVND in the germline V gene (reference sequence). The ends were cut back, 1 base at V and 2 bases at J, with 8 bases in the middle. CDR3 DNA sequence: TGTGCCAGTAGTATAGGGCAGAAAAACACTGAAGCTTTCTTT. Protein sequence: CASSIGQKNTEAFF.

The chain joins TRBV5-1 to TRBJ2-5, with TRBD2 matching over 9 bases. Germline lookup yields CDR1 SGHRS and CDR2 YFSETQ. The CDR3 spans 16 residues. V lost 5 bases, J lost 1 base, and 9 bases stayed unmatched. Here the CDR3 DNA reads TGCGCCAGCAGAGCCGGGACTAGCCTATCCCAAGAGACCCAGTACTTC. It encodes CASRAGTSLSQETQYF.

This sequence joins TRBV7-6 and TRBJ2-5, with a weak D call TRBD1 (5 bases). V lost 1 base and J lost 4, with 16 bases in between. The CDR3 loop spans 16 amino acids. Germline lookup yields CDR1 SGHVS and CDR2 FNYEAQ. CDR3 coding DNA: TGTGCCAGCAGCTTAGGATCGGCCAGGGCCGGAGAGACCCAGTACTTC. It translates to CASSLGSARAGETQYF.

This sequence joins TRBV7-9 and TRBJ1-2, with TRBD1 identical over 8 bases. The V segment lost 4 bases and the J segment 2 bases; nucleotides outside the gene matches: 3. The CDR3 is 14 amino acids. The germline CDR1 and CDR2 sequences are SEHNR and FQNEAQ (reference sequence). The CDR3 sequence is CASSSGQGNYGYTF. CDR3 nucleotides: TGTGCCAGCAGCTCTGGACAGGGAAACTATGGCTACACCTTC.

This clone was seen only a few times. This rearrangement joins TRBV7-2 to TRBJ1-5, with 7 bases matching TRBD1. Germline lookup yields CDR1 SGHTA and CDR2 FQGNSA. The CDR3 runs 14 residues. V was pared by 6 bases and J by 2 bases, with 4 bases of the junction left unmatched. The CDR3: CASSTDRGNQPQHF. The CDR3 DNA is TGTGCCAGCAGTACAGACAGGGGCAATCAGCCCCAGCATTTT.

This chain links TRBV7-2 with TRBJ1-1; D uncertain. This CDR3 spans 13 amino acids. V was clipped by 6 bases and J by 3 bases, with 11 bases between them. CDR1 and CDR2 (germline): SGHTA, FQGNSA. CDR3 loop: CASSEAMHTEAFF. In nucleotides, the CDR3 is TGTGCCAGCAGTGAAGCGATGCACACTGAAGCTTTCTTT.

CDR3 sequence: CASSRGGMSEQYF. The CDR3 nucleotides are TGTGCCAGCAGCAGGGGGGGAATGAGTGAGCAGTACTTC. V usage is TRBV9 and J usage is TRBJ2-7; D perhaps matches TRBD2 (7 bases). Looked up from germline, CDR1 is SGDLS and CDR2 is YYNGEE. V lost 4 bases to trimming and J lost 7 bases, with 15 bases between them. The CDR3 sequence is 13 residues long.

The V call is TRBV11-2, the J call TRBJ1-5, with D possibly being TRBD1 (5 bases). V was trimmed by 5 bases and J by 5 bases, leaving 16 bases between them. CDR1 is SGHAT and CDR2 is FQNNGV in the germline V gene. The CDR3 runs to 15 residues. DNA of the CDR3: TGTGCCAGCAGCCCCCACCCGGGGGGGGATCAGCCCCAGCATTTT. Residues: CASSPHPGGDQPQHF.